This is a list of T cell receptor beta chains from one sample in a study of blood T cells in healthy people across ages. TCRdb reanalysed the 5' RACE reads using MiXCR and keeps one entry per CDR3 protein. The sample lists approximately 2,000,000 distinct CDR3 sequences; roughly two fifths were seen once. The source material was blood. Every receptor here comes from a human donor in good health. CDR3s include the opening cysteine and the closing phenylalanine or tryptophan. The order of the fields is D gene, J gene, V gene, clone size, CDR3 DNA, CDR3 protein. A D gene is named only where the DNA matches it firmly. Clone size appears in some rows only: once, few, many, or a class for an expanded clone.

.,TRBJ2-7,TRBV10-3,.,TGTGCCATCAGTGGGACAGAATCCTACGAGCAGTACTTC,CAISGTESYEQYF
.,TRBJ1-4,TRBV28,few,TGTGCCAGCAGTCTAAGCCAGGGGATTAATGAAAAACTGTTTTTT,CASSLSQGINEKLFF
TRBD2,TRBJ2-2,TRBV7-8,once,TGTGCCAGCGGACACCTCCAGCGGGGGGCAAACACCGGGGAGCTGTTTTTT,CASGHLQRGANTGELFF
.,TRBJ2-4,TRBV4-2,.,TGTGCCAGCAGCCCCCAAGAGACAATAGCCAAAAACATTCAGTACTTC,CASSPQETIAKNIQYF
.,TRBJ2-7,TRBV11-1,.,TGTGCCAGCAGCAACATTCAAACAGGGATCCGCTACGAGCAGTACTTC,CASSNIQTGIRYEQYF
.,TRBJ2-5,TRBV21-1,.,TGTGCCAGCAGCAGCGCTAGGGAGCAGTACTTC,CASSSAREQYF
.,TRBJ2-6,TRBV4-1,few,TGCGCCAGCAAGAAGGGGGGGTGGACTGGGGCCAACGTCCTGACTTTC,CASKKGGWTGANVLTF
.,TRBJ1-5,TRBV6-2/TRBV6-3,.,TGTGCCAGCAGTTACACTACTGTTCAGCCCCAGCATTTT,CASSYTTVQPQHF
.,TRBJ1-2,TRBV20-1,.,TGCAGTGCTCGACGGGACGGTGATTACTATGGCTACACCTTC,CSARRDGDYYGYTF
TRBD1,TRBJ2-7,TRBV2,.,TGTGCCAGCAGCGCGGACAGGGCTTTGGGCTACGAGCAGTACTTC,CASSADRALGYEQYF
TRBD1,TRBJ2-7,TRBV29-1,.,TGCAGCGTCGGATTGTGGGACAGGGATTACGAGCAGTACTTC,CSVGLWDRDYEQYF
.,TRBJ2-1,TRBV20-1,many,TGCAGTGCTAGAGACCCTATTAGCCAGTTCTTC,CSARDPISQFF
.,TRBJ2-3,TRBV5-1,few,TGCGCCAGCAGATCCGGGAACTGGCGGAGGGGCGAGGGTGCAGATACGCAGTATTTT,CASRSGNWRRGEGADTQYF
TRBD1,TRBJ2-5,TRBV2,.,TGTGCCAGCAGCGATACAGGGGGCTTCAATGAGCAGTACTTC,CASSDTGGFNEQYF
.,TRBJ2-3,TRBV4-2,.,TGTACCAGCAGCCAAGTTGTTAGTAGCACAGATACGCAGTATTTT,CTSSQVVSSTDTQYF
.,TRBJ2-5,TRBV7-8,few,TGTGCCAGCAGCTTAGGACGGTGGGGGGAGAGAAAAGAGACCCAGTACTTC,CASSLGRWGERKETQYF
TRBD2,TRBJ2-3,TRBV4-2,few,TGTGCCAGCAGCACCTTGGCGGGGGGGTTAAGCACAGATACGCAGTATTTT,CASSTLAGGLSTDTQYF
TRBD2,TRBJ2-3,TRBV7-3,.,TGTGCCAGCAGCTCCTGGACTAGCGGGGGGCCAACTGGCACAGATACGCAGTATTTT,CASSSWTSGGPTGTDTQYF
TRBD1,TRBJ2-1,TRBV10-3,few,TGTGCCATCAGTGGACAGGGACAGCGTTACCACAATGAGCAGTTCTTC,CAISGQGQRYHNEQFF
.,TRBJ1-2,TRBV19,.,TGTGCCAGTAGTAGAGATACGGTGTTGGGGGGCTACACCTTC,CASSRDTVLGGYTF
TRBD1,TRBJ2-3,TRBV11-1,once,TGTGCCAGCAGCCTACGGAGGACAGGGGGCACAGATACGCAGTATTTT,CASSLRRTGGTDTQYF
.,TRBJ1-1,TRBV20-1,.,TGCAGTGCTAGAGAGGCCCTGAACACTGAAGCTTTCTTT,CSAREALNTEAFF
.,TRBJ2-3,TRBV6-5,few,TGTGCCAGCACTCGGGGCGGAGGGGCCGTGGCAGATACGCAGTATTTT,CASTRGGGAVADTQYF
.,TRBJ1-4,TRBV29-1,.,TGCAGCGTTGTAGCAGGGAGCGGTGAAAAACTGTTTTTT,CSVVAGSGEKLFF
.,TRBJ2-1,TRBV10-3,once,TGTGCCGTCAGTGAGAGGGAACAGTACAATGAGCAGTTCTTC,CAVSEREQYNEQFF
.,TRBJ1-5,TRBV27,.,TGTGCCAGCAGTTTATTAAGGGGCAATCAGCCCCAGCATTTT,CASSLLRGNQPQHF
.,TRBJ2-1,TRBV7-2,.,TGTGCCAGCAGCTCGGGGTCCCCTGGGTACAATGAGCAGTTCTTC,CASSSGSPGYNEQFF
.,TRBJ1-2,TRBV20-1,.,TGCAGTGCTAGAGATCGAGAGGGAGGCGCCTATGGCTACACCTTC,CSARDREGGAYGYTF
.,TRBJ1-1,TRBV4-2,few,TGTGCCAGCAGCCAAGAGCCCAGCCGTGGGGGGAATAATGAAGCTTTCTTT,CASSQEPSRGGNNEAFF
TRBD1,TRBJ1-6,TRBV6-1,.,TGTGCCAGCAGTGTTCGGACAGGCGGTTCACCCCTCCACTTT,CASSVRTGGSPLHF
TRBD1,TRBJ1-4,TRBV28,.,TGTGCCAGCAGTTTCCAAGGGGGCCCAACTAATGAAAAACTGTTTTTT,CASSFQGGPTNEKLFF
.,TRBJ1-1,TRBV19,few,TGTGCCAGTAGTGGCCCGGGAGGTACCACTGAAGCTTTCTTT,CASSGPGGTTEAFF
.,TRBJ2-5,TRBV29-1,.,TGCAGCGTTGTATCTTGGGAGCAAGGGCGTGAGACCCAGTACTTC,CSVVSWEQGRETQYF
TRBD2,TRBJ2-4,TRBV5-1,.,TGCGCCAGCAGCTCCCGGACTAGCGAGGCCAAAAACATTCAGTACTTC,CASSSRTSEAKNIQYF
.,TRBJ2-3,TRBV9,few,TGTGCCAGCAGCGTAGTTGGGGGCACAGATACGCAGTATTTT,CASSVVGGTDTQYF
.,TRBJ2-5,TRBV21-1,.,TGTGCCAGCAACCCACGATCCCTCACACTGGGAAGCGAGACCCAGTACTTC,CASNPRSLTLGSETQYF
.,TRBJ1-2,TRBV7-8,.,TGTGCCAGCAGCAACCTTTGGGACGGTGGCTACACCTTC,CASSNLWDGGYTF
.,TRBJ2-3,TRBV20-1,few,TGCAGTGCTAGAGGCGCCGTTGGGGACACAGATACGCAGTATTTT,CSARGAVGDTDTQYF